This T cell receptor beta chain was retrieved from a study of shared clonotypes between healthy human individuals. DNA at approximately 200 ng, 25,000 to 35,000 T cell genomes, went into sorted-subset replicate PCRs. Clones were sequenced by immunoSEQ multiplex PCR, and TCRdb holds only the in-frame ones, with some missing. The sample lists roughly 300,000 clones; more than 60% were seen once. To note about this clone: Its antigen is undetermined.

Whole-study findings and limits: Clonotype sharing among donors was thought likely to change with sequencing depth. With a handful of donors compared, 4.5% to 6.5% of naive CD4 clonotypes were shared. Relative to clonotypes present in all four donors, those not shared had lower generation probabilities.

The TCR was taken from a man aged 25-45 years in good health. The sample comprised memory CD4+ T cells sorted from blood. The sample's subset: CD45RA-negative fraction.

CDR3 sequence (DNA): TGCGCCAGCAGCTTTGGGTTGGACGGGGAGCTGTTTTTT. Translated: CASSFGLDGELFF. The V call is TRBV5-1, the J call TRBJ2-2; D remains ambiguous. The CDR3 spans 13 residues. Germline CDR1 is SGHRS and CDR2 is YFSETQ. Trimming left V 2 bases short and J 7 bases short, with 9 bases between.